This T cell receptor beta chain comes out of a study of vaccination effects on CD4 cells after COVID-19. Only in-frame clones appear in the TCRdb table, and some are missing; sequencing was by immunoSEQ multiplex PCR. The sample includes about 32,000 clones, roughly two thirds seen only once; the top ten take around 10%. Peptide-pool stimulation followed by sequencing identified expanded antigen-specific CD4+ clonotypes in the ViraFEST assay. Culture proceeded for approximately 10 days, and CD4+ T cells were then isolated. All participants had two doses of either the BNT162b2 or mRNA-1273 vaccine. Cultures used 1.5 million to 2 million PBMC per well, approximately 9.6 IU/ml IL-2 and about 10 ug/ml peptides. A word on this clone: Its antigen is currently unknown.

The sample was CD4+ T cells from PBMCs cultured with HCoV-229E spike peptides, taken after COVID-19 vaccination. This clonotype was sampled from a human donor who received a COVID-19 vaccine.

CDR3 sequence: CSVGGRLNTEAFF. The CDR3 region has the DNA TGCAGCGTTGGGGGACGGTTAAACACTGAAGCTTTCTTT. V is TRBV29-1 and J is TRBJ1-1, with D possibly matching TRBD1 (5 bases). The CDR3 is 13 amino acids. Trimming took 4 bases from V and 2 from J, leaving 11 bases between them. Germline V CDR1 and CDR2: SQVTM, ANQGSEA.